This T cell receptor (beta chain) derives from a study of cytomegalovirus exposure and HLA in healthy donors. Broader study findings: Roughly uniform depth of sequencing across donors was assumed in presence/absence analyses. Analyzed later, association rates of TCRs varied across HLA loci, with DRB1 most and HLA-C fewest.

The ends were cut back, 1 base at V and 5 bases at J, with 11 bases in the middle. Germline V gene sequence: CDR1 SEHNR, CDR2 FQNEAQ (reference sequence). This CDR3 spans 14 amino acids. Details on this clone: Antigen unknown.

The PCR used 60 Vbeta and 13 Jbeta primers. Generated by immunoSEQ multiplex PCR, the TCRdb table keeps only in-frame clones and is missing some. The table includes over 150,000 clones, roughly four fifths detected once. Sequencing used PBMCs. The chain employs TRBV7-9 and TRBJ2-5; D is possibly TRBD1 (5 bases). The source of this sequence is a boy between 2 and 10 years old in good health and CMV-seronegative. Written as DNA, the CDR3 is TGTGCCAGCAGCTTAGACAGGCCTTGGGAGACCCAGTACTTC. Protein sequence: CASSLDRPWETQYF.